This passage covers 11 T cell receptor beta chains from one sample sequenced in a study of shared clonotypes between healthy human individuals. Assay: immunoSEQ multiplex PCR; the TCRdb copy retains only in-frame clones and omits some. The sample yields 330,000 or so clones, over 65% seen once. What was sequenced was memory CD4+ T cells sorted from blood. Documented subset: CD45RA-negative fraction. These receptors were taken from a man aged 25 to 40 in good health.

This clone came up many times. The chain couples TRBV14 to TRBJ2-5, with D unclear. This CDR3 has 13 amino acids. The germline gives CDR1 SGHDN, CDR2 FVKESK. V was pared by 1 base and J by 4 bases, with 7 bases between. The CDR3, as DNA: TGTGCCAGCAGCCAAGTTTGGGGAGAGACCCAGTACTTC. Translating it yields CASSQVWGETQYF.

V gene TRBV5-1 combines with J gene TRBJ2-5; no reliable D call. The CDR3 is 13 residues long. V lost 0 bases and J lost 3, with 6 bases in between. Germline loops: CDR1 SGHRS, CDR2 YFSETQ. CDR3 amino acids: CASSLGPKETQYF. The CDR3 region has the DNA TGCGCCAGCAGCTTGGGTCCCAAAGAGACCCAGTACTTC. The full variable domain, rest sourced from reference TRBV5-1 and TRBJ2-5, is KAGVTQTPRYLIKTRGQQVTLSCSPISGHRSVSWYQQTPGQGLQFLFEYFSETQRNKGNFPGRFSGRQFSNSRSEMNVSTLELGDSALYLCASSLGPKETQYFGPGTRLLVL.

The rearrangement uses TRBV5-5 and TRBJ2-1; 9 bases map to TRBD1. V lost 3 bases and J lost 16; bases outside the gene matches: 23. The CDR3 has 17 residues. Germline V lookup: CDR1 SGHKS, CDR2 YYEKEE (reference sequence). The CDR3 DNA reads as TGTGCCAGCAGCTCGCCCCCGGGACAGGGAAAGCAACGGGGACACTTCTTC. Its protein product is CASSSPPGQGKQRGHFF. Complete variable domain (other parts from reference TRBV5-5 and TRBJ2-1): DAGVTQSPTHLIKTRGQQVTLRCSPISGHKSVSWYQQVLGQGPQFIFQYYEKEERGRGNFPDRFSARQFPNYSSELNVNALLLGDSALYLCASSSPPGQGKQRGHFFGPGTRLTVL.

This rearrangement joins TRBV6-5 to TRBJ1-1; tentatively, D is TRBD1 (6 bases). V was cut by 8 bases and J by 6 bases, with 10 bases left in between. The CDR3 sequence is 11 residues long. Per the germline V gene, CDR1 is MNHEY and CDR2 is SVGAGI. CDR3 DNA: TGTGCCAGCCAAAACAGGGCTGAAGCTTTCTTT. This gives the protein CASQNRAEAFF.

This chain uses TRBV11-1 with TRBJ2-6; TRBD1 is a possible D gene (5 bases). Trimming took off 1 base at V and 2 bases at J, with 6 bases between the two ends. The CDR3 sequence is 15 residues long. Germline-derived CDR1 and CDR2 are SGHAT and FQDESV (reference sequence). CDR3 loop: CASSLGRAGANVLTF. The CDR3 DNA reads as TGTGCCAGCAGCTTAGGCAGGGCTGGGGCCAACGTCCTGACTTTC.

The chain couples TRBV7-9 to TRBJ2-7; TRBD1 agrees at 10 bases. The junction had 11 bases not matched to a gene; V was cut back by 3 bases and J by 6 bases. The CDR3 contains 16 residues. The germline CDR1 and CDR2 sequences are SEHNR and FQNEAQ (reference sequence). CDR3 residues: CASSLLRDRGVSEQYF. Written as DNA, the CDR3 is TGTGCCAGCAGCTTGCTAAGGGACAGGGGAGTAAGCGAGCAGTACTTC.

The rearrangement uses TRBV2 and TRBJ2-7; tentative D call: TRBD1 (5 bases). This CDR3 comprises 14 residues. Looked up from germline, CDR1 is SNHLY and CDR2 is FYNNEI. The ends were cut back, 5 bases at V and 4 bases at J, with 15 bases in the middle. The CDR3 sequence: CASSPQGIVYEQYF. The CDR3 DNA sequence: TGTGCCAGCAGTCCCCAGGGAATAGTTTACGAGCAGTACTTC.

This clone appeared a single time. The chain has TRBV5-6 and TRBJ1-3, with 9 bases lining up with TRBD1. The V and J ends lost 0 bases and 0 bases, in that order; junction bases with no gene match: 7. CDR3 length: 18 amino acids. Germline CDR1 SGHDT, CDR2 YYEEEE. CDR3 protein: CASSLEGTGQSSGNTIYF. The CDR3 region has the DNA TGTGCCAGCAGCTTGGAGGGGACAGGGCAAAGCTCTGGAAACACCATATATTTT.

The V call is TRBV6-6, the J call TRBJ2-1; TRBD2 matches at 9 bases. The length of the CDR3 is 16 residues. In germline, CDR1 is MNHNY, CDR2 SVGAGI (reference sequence). The V gene end was trimmed by 6 bases and the J gene end by 7 bases; junction bases not matched to a gene: 13. The CDR3 reads CASSERGGGVRNEQFF. For the CDR3, the DNA is TGTGCCAGCAGCGAAAGAGGCGGGGGGGTTCGGAATGAGCAGTTCTTC.

A remark on this clone: This may be a read error, as it is one base from a much larger clone. The rearrangement links TRBV6-6 to TRBJ2-7; D unclear. The V end was cut by 5 bases, the J end by 3 bases, with 5 bases between. The CDR3 spans 11 residues. The germline V gene has CDR1 MNHNY and CDR2 SVGAGI (reference sequence). The CDR3 DNA sequence: TGTGCCAGCAGTAACAGCTACGAGCAGTACTTC. It translates to CASSNSYEQYF.

The J gene is TRBJ2-2, the V gene TRBV27; 8 nucleotides agree with TRBD1. CDR1 is MNHEY and CDR2 is SMNVEV in the germline V gene (reference sequence). The CDR3 contains 17 residues. J gave up 5 bases and V 2 bases, and 10 bases lay outside the gene matches. Written as DNA, the CDR3 is TGTGCCAGCAGTTTACGGCCGACAGGGGTGGGAACCGGGGAGCTGTTTTTT. Encoded protein: CASSLRPTGVGTGELFF.